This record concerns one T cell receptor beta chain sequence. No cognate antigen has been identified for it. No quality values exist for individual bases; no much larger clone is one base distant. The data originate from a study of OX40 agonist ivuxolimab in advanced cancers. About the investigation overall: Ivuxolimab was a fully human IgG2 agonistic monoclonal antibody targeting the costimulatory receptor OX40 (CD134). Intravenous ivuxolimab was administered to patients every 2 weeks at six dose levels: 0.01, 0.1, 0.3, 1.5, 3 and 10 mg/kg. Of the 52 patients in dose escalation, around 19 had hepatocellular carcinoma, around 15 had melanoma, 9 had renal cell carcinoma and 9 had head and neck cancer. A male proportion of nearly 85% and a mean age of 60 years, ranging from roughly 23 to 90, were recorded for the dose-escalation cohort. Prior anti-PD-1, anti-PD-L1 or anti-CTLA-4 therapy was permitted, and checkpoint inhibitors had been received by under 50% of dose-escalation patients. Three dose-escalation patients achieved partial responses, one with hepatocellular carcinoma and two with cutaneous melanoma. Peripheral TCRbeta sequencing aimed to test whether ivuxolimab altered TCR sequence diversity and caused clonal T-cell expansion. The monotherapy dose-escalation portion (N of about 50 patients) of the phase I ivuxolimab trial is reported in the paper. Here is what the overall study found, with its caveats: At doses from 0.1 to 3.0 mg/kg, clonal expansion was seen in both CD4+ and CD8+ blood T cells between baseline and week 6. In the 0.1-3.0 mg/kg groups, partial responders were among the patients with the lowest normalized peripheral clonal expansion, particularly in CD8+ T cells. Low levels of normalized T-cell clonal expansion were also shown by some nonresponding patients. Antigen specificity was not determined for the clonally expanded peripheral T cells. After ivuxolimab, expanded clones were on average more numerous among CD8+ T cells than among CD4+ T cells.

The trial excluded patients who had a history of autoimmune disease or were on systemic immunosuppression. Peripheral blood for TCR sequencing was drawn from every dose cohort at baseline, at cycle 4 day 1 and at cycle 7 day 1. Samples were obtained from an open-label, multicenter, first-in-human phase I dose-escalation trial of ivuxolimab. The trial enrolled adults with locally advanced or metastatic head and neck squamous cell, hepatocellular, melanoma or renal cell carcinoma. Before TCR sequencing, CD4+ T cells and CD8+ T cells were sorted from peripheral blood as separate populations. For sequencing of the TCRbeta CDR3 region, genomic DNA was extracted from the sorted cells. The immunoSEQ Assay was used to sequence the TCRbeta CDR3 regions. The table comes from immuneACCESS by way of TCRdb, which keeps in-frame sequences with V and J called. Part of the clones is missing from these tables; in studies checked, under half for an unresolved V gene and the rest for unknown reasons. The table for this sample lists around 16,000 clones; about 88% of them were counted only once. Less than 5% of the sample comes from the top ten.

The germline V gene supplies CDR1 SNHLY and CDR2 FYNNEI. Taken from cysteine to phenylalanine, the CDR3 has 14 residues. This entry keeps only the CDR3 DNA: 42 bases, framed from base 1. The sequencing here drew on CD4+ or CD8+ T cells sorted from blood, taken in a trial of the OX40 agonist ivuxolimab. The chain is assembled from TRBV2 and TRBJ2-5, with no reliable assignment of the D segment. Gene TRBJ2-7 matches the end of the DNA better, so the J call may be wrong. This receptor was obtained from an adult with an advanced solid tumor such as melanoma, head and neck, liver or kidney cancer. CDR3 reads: CASSGRAIIYEQYF. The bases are TGTGCCAGCAGTGGACGGGCGATCATCTACGAGCAGTACTTC.